Shown below are 6 T cell receptor beta chains from a single sample sequenced in a study of STAT3 mutations in large granular lymphocyte leukemia (dated by TCRdb to the late 2010s). Libraries were constructed by the immunoSEQ multiplex PCR assay. The table comes from immuneACCESS by way of TCRdb, which keeps in-frame sequences with V and J called. Part of the clones is missing from these tables; in studies checked, under half for an unresolved V gene and the rest for unknown reasons. The table for this sample lists 15,000 or so clones; 70% to 90% of them were counted only once. 8.6% of the sample is held by the ten biggest clonotypes. Study-level results and caveats: At least one immunodominant TCRbeta clonotype was present in every T-LGLL patient, and multiple immunodominant subclonotypes appeared in about half of the T-LGLL patients.

These receptors have no known antigen. Source material: peripheral blood mononuclear cells. Receptors originate from a man aged 45-65 years with T-cell large granular lymphocyte leukemia. Some clones in this sample may be carry-over from other donors' samples. The age is the age at diagnosis.

J is TRBJ2-3 and V is TRBV9; D uncertain. The length of the CDR3 is 12 residues. Trimming shortened V by 0 bases and J by 4 bases, and 3 bases separated the two germline ends. Germline CDR1 is SGDLS and CDR2 is YYNGEE. The CDR3 bases are TGTGCCAGCAGCGTAGTAGCAGATACGCAGTATTTT. Its protein is CASSVVADTQYF. Using reference TRBV9 and TRBJ2-3 for the parts outside the CDR3, the full variable domain is DSGVTQTPKHLITATGQRVTLRCSPRSGDLSVYWYQQSLDQGLQFLIQYYNGEERAKGNILERFSAQQFPDLHSELNLSSLELGDSALYFCASSVVADTQYFGPGTRLTVL.

CDR3 loop: CASSEAASGRFETQYF. The CDR3 region has the DNA TGTGCCAGCAGTGAAGCGGCTAGCGGGAGGTTTGAGACCCAGTACTTC. This rearrangement joins TRBV6-1 to TRBJ2-5; TRBD2 matches 11 bases. CDR1 MNHNS and CDR2 SASEGT come from the germline V gene. With V trimmed by 0 bases and J by 5 bases, 5 bases remained unmatched. The CDR3 length is 16 residues.

The chain links TRBV19 to TRBJ1-2; D uncertain. Germline CDR1 and CDR2: LNHDA and SQIVND (reference sequence). V lost 1 base and J lost 3, with 12 bases in between. The length of the CDR3 is 15 residues. CDR3 loop: CASSIAARLDYGYTF. The CDR3 DNA reads as TGTGCCAGTAGTATAGCGGCCAGGTTGGACTATGGCTACACCTTC.

This clone has only one observation. The chain recombines TRBV5-8 with TRBJ2-5; D not resolved. Germline values: CDR1 SGHTS, CDR2 YDEGEE. Trimming pared 0 bases from V and 3 bases from J, leaving 12 bases between. The length of the CDR3 is 15 residues. The CDR3 DNA sequence: TGTGCCAGCAGCTTGGAGGGCGGCAGAAAAGAGACCCAGTACTTC. As protein: CASSLEGGRKETQYF. Together with reference TRBV5-8 and TRBJ2-5, the CDR3 gives the full variable domain: EAGVTQSPTHLIKTRGQQATLRCSPISGHTSVYWYQQALGLGLQFLLWYDEGEERNRGNFPPRFSGRQFPNYSSELNVNALELEDSALYLCASSLEGGRKETQYFGPGTRLLVL.

This clone was detected once. The CDR3 spells CASSGGSSYTF. CDR3 sequence (DNA): TGTGCCAGCAGCGGGGGGTCCAGCTACACCTTC. This sequence joins TRBV5-8 and TRBJ1-2; tentatively, D is TRBD1 (5 bases). Looked up from germline, CDR1 is SGHTS and CDR2 is YDEGEE. The CDR3 spans 11 residues. V was pared by 4 bases and J by 9 bases, with 10 bases between. The full variable domain, rest sourced from reference TRBV5-8 and TRBJ1-2, is EAGVTQSPTHLIKTRGQQATLRCSPISGHTSVYWYQQALGLGLQFLLWYDEGEERNRGNFPPRFSGRQFPNYSSELNVNALELEDSALYLCASSGGSSYTFGSGTRLTVV.

This CDR3 is CASSLDELVYEQYF. In DNA form, the CDR3 reads TGTGCCAGCAGCTTAGACGAATTGGTCTACGAGCAGTACTTC. The chain uses TRBV7-2 and TRBJ2-7; D unclear. V lost 1 base, J lost 3 bases, and 10 bases lay in between. The CDR3 runs to 14 residues. Germline CDR1 and CDR2: SGHTA and FQGNSA.